Below are 20 T cell receptor beta chains sequenced from a single sample in a study of cytotoxic CD8 clonotypes in ibrutinib-treated CLL. TCRdb's copy holds only in-frame clones and misses some; the assay was immunoSEQ multiplex PCR. The sample yields fewer than 80,000 clones, around 52% seen once. The material was PBMCs, obtained after 12 months of ibrutinib treatment. These receptors were obtained from a human donor with chronic lymphocytic leukemia.

This clone was observed a few times. The rearrangement uses TRBV2 and TRBJ1-2; D may be TRBD1 (6 bases). V lost 8 bases and J lost 4, with 11 bases in between. CDR3 length: 12 residues. CDR1 is SNHLY and CDR2 is FYNNEI in the germline V gene. The CDR3 bases are TGTGCCAGCCAACAGGGTCTCTATGGCTACACCTTC. Its translation is CASQQGLYGYTF.

V usage is TRBV5-1 and J usage is TRBJ2-7; D possibly corresponds to TRBD1 (6 bases). The CDR3 totals 15 residues. Trimming pared 0 bases from V and 4 bases from J, leaving 14 bases between. Looked up from germline, CDR1 is SGHRS and CDR2 is YFSETQ. In DNA form, the CDR3 reads TGCGCCAGCAGCTTGGAGGCAGGGGAGACGTACGAGCAGTACTTC. It is translated as CASSLEAGETYEQYF.

The chain couples TRBV7-9 to TRBJ2-2; D is unclear. Germline CDR1 SEHNR, CDR2 FQNEAQ (reference sequence). The CDR3 totals 12 residues. Trimming left V 3 bases short and J 9 bases short, with 8 bases between. The CDR3 coding sequence is TGTGCCAGCAGCTTCGGCAGCAGGGAGCTGTTTTTT. It encodes CASSFGSRELFF.

This clone appeared many times. The gene calls are TRBV2 and TRBJ1-1, with 9 bases matching TRBD1. The germline V gene encodes CDR1 SNHLY and CDR2 FYNNEI. Unmatched junction bases numbered 13, after V lost 5 bases and J lost 0 bases. This CDR3 has 18 amino acids. CDR3 region: CASSRLRTGATLNTEAFF. The CDR3 DNA is TGTGCCAGCAGTCGACTTAGGACAGGGGCCACATTGAACACTGAAGCTTTCTTT. Full variable domain (remainder filled in from reference TRBV2 and TRBJ1-1): EPEVTQTPSHQVTQMGQEVILRCVPISNHLYFYWYRQILGQKVEFLVSFYNNEISEKSEIFDDQFSVERPDGSNFTLKIRSTKLEDSAMYFCASSRLRTGATLNTEAFFGQGTRLTVV.

This clone was counted many times. This chain joins TRBV7-2 and TRBJ1-1; 10 bases are shared with TRBD1. This CDR3 has 14 amino acids. With 5 bases clipped from V and 7 bases from J, the junction kept 7 bases outside the gene matches. The germline V gene encodes CDR1 SGHTA and CDR2 FQGNSA. The CDR3: CASSTTGTGDEAFF. The DNA of the CDR3 is TGTGCCAGCAGCACCACCGGGACAGGGGATGAAGCTTTCTTT.

This rearrangement joins TRBV19 to TRBJ2-7, with TRBD1 as a possible D gene (5 bases). Trimming removed 0 bases from V and 4 bases from J, with 7 bases in between. Germline CDR1 LNHDA, CDR2 SQIVND (reference sequence). This CDR3 spans 13 amino acids. The chain's CDR3 is CASSIEAGYEQYV. DNA for the CDR3: TGTGCCAGTAGTATAGAAGCAGGGTACGAGCAGTACGTC.

Worth noting for this clone: Additional DNA sequences in this sample encode the identical CDR3. This chain links TRBV5-1 with TRBJ2-5; tentative D call: TRBD2 (5 bases). Germline V gene data show CDR1 as SGHRS and CDR2 as YFSETQ. This CDR3 has 12 residues. V lost 2 bases, J lost 5 bases, and 7 bases lay in between. The DNA of the CDR3 is TGCGCCAGCAGCTTTAGAGGGGAGACCCAGTACTTC. As protein: CASSFRGETQYF.

In this sample, this clone turned up once. V usage is TRBV19 and J usage is TRBJ2-3; maybe TRBD1 (5 bases). V shed 6 bases and J shed 5 bases, with 12 bases lying between them. Per the germline V gene, CDR1 is LNHDA and CDR2 is SQIVND (reference sequence). CDR3 length: 13 residues. CDR3 sequence: CASSLGLGDTQYF. The CDR3 DNA is TGTGCCAGTAGCCTGGGGCTTGGAGATACGCAGTATTTT.

The chain uses TRBV7-9 and TRBJ2-5; D is unclear. This CDR3 is built from 14 residues. Germline lookup yields CDR1 SEHNR and CDR2 FQNEAQ (reference sequence). Deletions cut 2 bases from V and 1 base from J, with 8 bases between. CDR3 amino acids: CASSLSQFQETQYF. CDR3 nucleotides: TGTGCCAGCAGCTTATCACAGTTCCAAGAGACCCAGTACTTC.

The chain joins TRBV6-1 to TRBJ1-5, with a weak D call TRBD1 (5 bases). This CDR3 has 17 residues. Between the trimmed V and J ends, which lost 4 bases and 2 bases, there was a span of 18 bases. Germline CDR1 is MNHNS and CDR2 is SASEGT. The CDR3 region is CASSALPGGSGNQPQHF. CDR3 nucleotide sequence: TGTGCCAGCAGTGCTCTCCCGGGGGGTAGTGGCAATCAGCCCCAGCATTTT.

The chain recombines TRBV28 with TRBJ1-3; possibly TRBD1 for D (6 bases). CDR3 length: 14 residues. The V gene's germline CDR1 is MDHEN and CDR2 SYDVKM. The germline V and J ends were trimmed by 3 bases and 9 bases, with 15 bases remaining between them. The CDR3 spells CASSFPSRQATIYF. In DNA form, the CDR3 reads TGTGCCAGCAGTTTTCCCTCACGACAGGCCACCATATATTTT. The full variable domain, with the rest looked up from reference TRBV28 and TRBJ1-3, is DVKVTQSSRYLVKRTGEKVFLECVQDMDHENMFWYRQDPGLGLRLIYFSYDVKMKEKGDIPEGYSVSREKKERFSLILESASTNQTSMYLCASSFPSRQATIYFGEGSWLTVV.

This clone was picked up many times. The CDR3: CASRGPQGYSNQPQHF. The CDR3 DNA follows: TGTGCCAGCCGTGGACCGCAGGGATATAGCAATCAGCCCCAGCATTTT. The chain carries TRBV2 and TRBJ1-5, with D perhaps matching TRBD1 (5 bases). The V gene's germline CDR1 is SNHLY and CDR2 FYNNEI. V dropped 8 bases and J dropped 0 bases, with 17 bases sitting between them. The CDR3 is 16 residues long.

This clone has a handful of counts. The chain joins TRBV30 to TRBJ1-5; possible D gene TRBD1, 5 bases. The CDR3 has 13 residues. Germline lookup yields CDR1 GTSNPN and CDR2 SVGIG (reference sequence). The ends were cut back, 1 base at V and 7 bases at J, with 11 bases in the middle. The CDR3 sequence: CAWSGGRDQPQHF. Here the CDR3 DNA reads TGTGCCTGGAGTGGAGGCAGGGACCAGCCCCAGCATTTT.

This clone appeared many times. The chain has TRBV7-6 and TRBJ1-2; D gene ambiguous. Germline V lookup: CDR1 SGHVS, CDR2 FNYEAQ. The ends were cut back, 5 bases at V and 4 bases at J, with 14 bases in the middle. This CDR3 is built from 14 residues. The CDR3 region is CASSPTRVAYGYTF. In DNA form, the CDR3 reads TGTGCCAGCAGCCCAACCCGGGTGGCCTATGGCTACACCTTC. Looking up the rest from reference TRBV7-6 and TRBJ1-2 gives the full variable domain: GAGVSQSPRYKVTKRGQDVALRCDPISGHVSLYWYRQALGQGPEFLTYFNYEAQQDKSGLPNDRFSAERPEGSISTLTIQRTEQRDSAMYRCASSPTRVAYGYTFGSGTRLTVV.

The CDR3 loop is CAVSPGIGYGYTF. For the CDR3, the DNA is TGTGCCGTATCCCCGGGGATCGGCTATGGCTACACCTTC. The rearrangement uses TRBV19 and TRBJ1-2; D not certain. The CDR3 contains 13 residues. V lost 11 bases and J lost 4, with 17 bases in between. Germline lookup yields CDR1 LNHDA and CDR2 SQIVND (reference sequence).

The CDR3 region is CASSKGIVYGYTF. The DNA for the CDR3 is TGTGCCAGCAGTAAGGGGATAGTATATGGCTACACCTTC. The J gene is TRBJ1-2, the V gene TRBV28; D possibly corresponds to TRBD1 (5 bases). The CDR3 sequence is 13 residues long. Germline V gene data show CDR1 as MDHEN and CDR2 as SYDVKM. Trimming pared 5 bases from V and 5 bases from J, leaving 12 bases between.

This clone was observed a handful of times. The chain links TRBV28 to TRBJ1-5, with 7 bases identical to TRBD1. The V segment lost 2 bases and the J segment 5 bases; nucleotides outside the gene matches: 9. The germline CDR1 and CDR2 sequences are MDHEN and SYDVKM. The CDR3 consists of 16 residues. The CDR3 sequence is CASSLIGTAGDQPQHF. The DNA for the CDR3 is TGTGCCAGCAGTTTAATTGGGACAGCTGGGGATCAGCCCCAGCATTTT.

CDR3 sequence reads: CASMGVYNEQFF. In DNA form, the CDR3 reads TGTGCCAGTATGGGGGTTTACAATGAGCAGTTCTTC. V usage is TRBV7-9 and J usage is TRBJ2-1; possibly TRBD1 or TRBD2 for D (5 bases each). The germline V gene encodes CDR1 SEHNR and CDR2 FQNEAQ (reference sequence). The CDR3 consists of 12 residues. V was shortened by 9 bases and J by 4 bases, with 10 bases between the two germline ends.

V is TRBV7-9 and J is TRBJ1-6; 10 nucleotides agree with TRBD1. Germline-derived CDR1 and CDR2 are SEHNR and FQNEAQ (reference sequence). This CDR3 has 15 amino acids. V was clipped by 4 bases and J by 3 bases; unmatched bases: 0. The CDR3 DNA follows: TGTGCCAGCAGCTGGACAGGGGGCTATAATTCACCCCTCCACTTT. Translation gives CASSWTGGYNSPLHF.

This chain links TRBV27 with TRBJ2-7; 9 bases fit TRBD2. V trimming: 3 bases; J trimming: 6 bases; junction bases outside the gene matches: 6. This CDR3 is 14 amino acids long. Germline-derived CDR1 and CDR2 are MNHEY and SMNVEV (reference sequence). The CDR3 region is CASSFSGSSLEQYF. In nucleotides, the CDR3 is TGTGCCAGCAGTTTTAGCGGGAGTTCCCTCGAGCAGTACTTC.